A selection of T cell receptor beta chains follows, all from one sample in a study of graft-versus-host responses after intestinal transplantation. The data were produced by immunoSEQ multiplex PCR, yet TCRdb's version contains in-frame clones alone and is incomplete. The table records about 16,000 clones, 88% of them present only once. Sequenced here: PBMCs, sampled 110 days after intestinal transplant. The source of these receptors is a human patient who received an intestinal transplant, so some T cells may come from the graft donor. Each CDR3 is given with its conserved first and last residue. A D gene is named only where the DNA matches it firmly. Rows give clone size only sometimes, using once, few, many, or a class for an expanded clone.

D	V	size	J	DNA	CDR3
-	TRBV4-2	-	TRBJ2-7	TGTGCCAGCATGCGGGGGGACAGCTCCTACGAGCAGTACTTC	CASMRGDSSYEQYF
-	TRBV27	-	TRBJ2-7	TGTGCCAGCAGTCCCCTCCCCAGGTTCACCTACGAGCAGTACTTC	CASSPLPRFTYEQYF
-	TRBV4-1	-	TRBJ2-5	TGCGCCAGCAGCTTAAACCGACGAGAGACCCAGTACTTC	CASSLNRRETQYF
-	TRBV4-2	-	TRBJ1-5	TGTGCCAGCAGCCACCTGACCTCGGGGGGGCGACAGTTCTACAATCAGCCCCAGCATTTT	CASSHLTSGGRQFYNQPQHF
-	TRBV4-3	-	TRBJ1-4	TGCGCCAGCAGCCAAGACCGGGACGGCTTGACTGAAAAACTGTTTTTT	CASSQDRDGLTEKLFF
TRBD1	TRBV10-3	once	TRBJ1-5	TGTGCCATCAGTGAGGGACAGGTGATCCAGCCCCAGCATTTT	CAISEGQVIQPQHF
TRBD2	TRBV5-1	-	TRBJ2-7	TGCGCCAGCAGCTTATCTAGCGGGAGCTCCTACGAGCAGTACTTC	CASSLSSGSSYEQYF
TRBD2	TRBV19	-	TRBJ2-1	TGTGCCACCGCCTTAGCGGGAGGGTTCCACAATGAGCAGTTCTTC	CATALAGGFHNEQFF
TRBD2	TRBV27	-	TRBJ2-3	TGTGCCAGCAGTTCCTACTATGGTGGTGCGGGAGCTTCAGATACGCAGTATTTT	CASSSYYGGAGASDTQYF
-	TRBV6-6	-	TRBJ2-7	TGTGCCAGCAGCCCCAGCGGAACCTACGAGCAGTACTTC	CASSPSGTYEQYF
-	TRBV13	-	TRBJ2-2	TGTGCCAGCAGCTTAGGGGTAAATACCGGGGAGCTGTTTTTT	CASSLGVNTGELFF
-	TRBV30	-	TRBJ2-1	TGTGCCTGGGTTGGGGACTCCCTCCGAATTGGCAATGAGCAGTTCTTC	CAWVGDSLRIGNEQFF
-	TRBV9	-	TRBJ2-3	TGTGCCAGCGGAGACGGACAAGCTAGCACAGATACGCAGTATTTT	CASGDGQASTDTQYF
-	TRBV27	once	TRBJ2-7	TGTGCCAGCTCGGCGGGATCCTACGAGCAGTACTTC	CASSAGSYEQYF
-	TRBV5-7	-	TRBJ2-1	TGTGCCAGCAGCTCTCAGGCCGGCTCCTACAATGAGCAGTTCTTC	CASSSQAGSYNEQFF
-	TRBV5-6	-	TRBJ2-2	TGTGCCAGCAGCTTGTGTGGGGAACGCGAACACCGGGGAGCTGTTTTT	CASSLCGEREHRGAVF
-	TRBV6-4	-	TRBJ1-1	TGTGCCAGCCGGGAGTACAGAGGCACTGAAGCTTTCTTT	CASREYRGTEAFF
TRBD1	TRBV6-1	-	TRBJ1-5	TGTGCCAGCAGTGTCCAAGGGACAGGGGGAGGCAATCAGCCCCAGCATTTT	CASSVQGTGGGNQPQHF
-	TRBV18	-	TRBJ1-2	TGTGCCAGCTCACCACCGGGGGGGGACTATGGCTACACCTTC	CASSPPGGDYGYTF
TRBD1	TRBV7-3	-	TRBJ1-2	TGTGCCAGCAGCTTAGCCGGGACAGGGGTCTATGGCTACACCTTC	CASSLAGTGVYGYTF
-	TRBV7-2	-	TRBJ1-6	TGTGCCAGCAGCTTAGTGTTGGGATATTCACCCCTCCACTTT	CASSLVLGYSPLHF
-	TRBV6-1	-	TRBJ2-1	TGTGCCAGCAGTCCTAGCGCGAGCTCCTACAATGAGCAGTTCTTC	CASSPSASSYNEQFF
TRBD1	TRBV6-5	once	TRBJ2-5	TGTGCCAGCAGATTCCGGGACAGCCAAGAGACCCAGTACTTC	CASRFRDSQETQYF
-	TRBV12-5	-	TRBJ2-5	TGTGCTAGTGCCTCGGGCCAGGGTGAAGAGGCCCAGTACTTC	CASASGQGEEAQYF
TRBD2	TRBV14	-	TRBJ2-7	TGTGCCAGCAGCCAAGATTCGCGGGAGGGCTACGAGCAGTACTTC	CASSQDSREGYEQYF
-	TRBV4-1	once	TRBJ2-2	TGCGCCAGCAGCCAAGAAGGCCGGACCGGGGAGCTGTTTTTT	CASSQEGRTGELFF
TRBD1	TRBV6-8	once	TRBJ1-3	TGTGCCAGCAGTTCCCGGGACAGAGATCTCCGAAACACCATATATTTT	CASSSRDRDLRNTIYF
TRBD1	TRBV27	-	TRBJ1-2	TGTGCCAGCAGTTCCGGGACAGGGGGCGTCTATGGCTACACCTTC	CASSSGTGGVYGYTF
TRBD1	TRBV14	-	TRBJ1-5	TGTGCCAGCAGTCTTCAGGGGGCTAGCAATCAGCCCCAGCATTTT	CASSLQGASNQPQHF
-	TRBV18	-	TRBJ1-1	TGTGCCAGCTCACCGGGGTTGGGGGACATGACTGAAGCTTTCTTT	CASSPGLGDMTEAFF
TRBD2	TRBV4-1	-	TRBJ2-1	TGCGCCAGCAGCCAAGATCGTAAGACTAGCGGGAGAAATGAGCAGTTCTTC	CASSQDRKTSGRNEQFF
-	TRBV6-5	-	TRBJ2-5	TGTGCCAGCAGCCCGATTGGGGGGCGTCAAGAGACCCAGTACTTC	CASSPIGGRQETQYF
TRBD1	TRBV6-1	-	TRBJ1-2	TGTGCCAGCAGTGTCCTCCGGACAGGGGGCCATAACTATGGCTACACCTTC	CASSVLRTGGHNYGYTF
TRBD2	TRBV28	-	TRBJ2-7	TGTGCCAGCAGTTTATGGGGGGGGGAGCAGTACTTC	CASSLWGGEQYF
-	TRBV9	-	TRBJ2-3	TGTGCCAGCCAGCCCCTAACTCCCCTATTCACAGATACGCAGTATTTT	CASQPLTPLFTDTQYF
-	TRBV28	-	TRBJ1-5	TGTGCCAGCAGGTTGGTCGGATGGAGTCAGCCCCAGCATTTT	CASRLVGWSQPQHF
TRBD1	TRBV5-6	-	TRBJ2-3	TGTGCCAGCAGCTGGGACAGAACAGATACGCAGTATTTT	CASSWDRTDTQYF
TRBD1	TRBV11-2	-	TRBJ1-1	TGTGCCAGCAGCTTAGTGCTTTGGCCCCCGGACAGGGCGGACACTGAAGCTTTCTTT	CASSLVLWPPDRADTEAFF
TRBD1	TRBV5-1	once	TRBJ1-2	TGCGCCAGCAGCCCTGGGACAGGGGGGGCCATTCCCGGCTACACCTTC	CASSPGTGGAIPGYTF
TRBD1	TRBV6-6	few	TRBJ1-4	TGTGCCAGCAGTTACATTACAGGGGCAGATGAAAAACTGTTTTTT	CASSYITGADEKLFF
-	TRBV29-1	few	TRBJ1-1	TGCAGCGTTGAAGGCGGGAACACTGAAGCTTTCTTT	CSVEGGNTEAFF
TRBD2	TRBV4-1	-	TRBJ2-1	TGCGCCAGCAGCCAAGCGGGGGGTTCCCTTGGGTCCTACAATGAGCAGTTCTTC	CASSQAGGSLGSYNEQFF
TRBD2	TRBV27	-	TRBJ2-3	TGTGCCAGCAGCCTAGCGGGAGTTCTTAATACGCAGTATTTT	CASSLAGVLNTQYF
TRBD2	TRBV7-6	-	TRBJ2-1	TGTGCCAGCAGCTTCATTAGCGGGAGGGCCCTTGAGCAGTTCTTC	CASSFISGRALEQFF
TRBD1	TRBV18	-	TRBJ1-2	TGTGCCAGCTCACTGGGAGGGGGCCCTTTCCTTTCGGCAAGCTACACCTTC	CASSLGGGPFLSASYTF
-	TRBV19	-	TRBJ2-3	TGTGCCAGTAACGCAGACCCTAGCACAGATACGCAGTATTTT	CASNADPSTDTQYF
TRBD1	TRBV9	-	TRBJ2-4	TGTGCCAGCAGCGTAGGTGGGGACAGGGGGCTAGCCAAAAACATTCAGTACTTC	CASSVGGDRGLAKNIQYF
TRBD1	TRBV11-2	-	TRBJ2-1	TGTGCCAGCAGCTTAGAGGTTGGGACAGGGGGCCTACGTCAGTTCTTC	CASSLEVGTGGLRQFF
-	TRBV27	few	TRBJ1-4	TGTGCCAGCAGTTTATCATTTAATGAAAAACTGTTTTTT	CASSLSFNEKLFF
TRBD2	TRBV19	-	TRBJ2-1	TGTGCCAGTAGTTGGGCTAGCGGCACCCTCTACAATGAGCAGTTCTTC	CASSWASGTLYNEQFF
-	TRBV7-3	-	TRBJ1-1	TGTGCCAGCAGCTTAATAGGTTCGGGAGGATTATGGACTGAAGCTTTCTTT	CASSLIGSGGLWTEAFF
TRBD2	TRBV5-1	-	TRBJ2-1	TGCGCCAGCAGCTTAAGCGGGGGCTCCTACAATGAGCAGTTCTTC	CASSLSGGSYNEQFF
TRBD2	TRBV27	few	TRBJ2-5	TGTGCCAGCAGTTTACTAGCGGGAGGGCAAGAGACCCAGTACTTC	CASSLLAGGQETQYF
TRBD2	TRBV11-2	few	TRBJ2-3	TGTGCCAGCAGCGCCCCGGGACTAGCGGGGCAGACGCAGTATTTT	CASSAPGLAGQTQYF
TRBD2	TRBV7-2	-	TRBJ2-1	TGTGCCAGCAGCTCACTAGCGGGAGGCAATGAGCAGTTCTTC	CASSSLAGGNEQFF
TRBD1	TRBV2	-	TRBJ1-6	TGTGCCAGCATGCCCGGGACAGGGGGGAATTCACCCCTCCACTTT	CASMPGTGGNSPLHF
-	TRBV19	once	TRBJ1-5	TGTGCCAGTAGTTCACGGACAGCCATCACGGTTAGTCAGCCCCAGCATTTT	CASSSRTAITVSQPQHF
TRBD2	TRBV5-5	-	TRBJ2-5	TGTGCCAGCAGCGGGACTAGCGGGATTGGGGGGCAGTACTTC	CASSGTSGIGGQYF
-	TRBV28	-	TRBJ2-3	TGTGCCAGCAGATCTCAGCTTTCCACAGATACGCAGTATTTT	CASRSQLSTDTQYF
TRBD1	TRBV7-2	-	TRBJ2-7	TGTGCCAGCAGCTCCCGGACAGGGAGGAGGGAAAGCTACGAGCAGTACTTC	CASSSRTGRRESYEQYF